A single sample gave rise to the 12 T cell receptor beta chains below, sequenced in a study of a mutant IDH1 vaccine in newly diagnosed glioma listed by TCRdb under 2021. The sample's time point label, decoded: week 5, during vaccination. Each vaccine dose was 300 ug of a 20-mer mutant IDH1 peptide in Montanide, given subcutaneously with topical imiquimod. The library was generated by the immunoSEQ multiplex PCR assay. TCRdb took over this immuneACCESS table, retaining in-frame rearrangements with V and J assigned. Such tables are incomplete; in checked studies, under half of the missing clones stem from an unresolved V gene, and the remainder is unexplained. The sample table lists 40,000 to 65,000 clones, 78% of them with a count of one. The ten biggest clones cover around 2% of the sample. Their antigens are not known. Specimen: PBMCs, collected from a glioma patient whose treatment included an IDH1 peptide vaccine. These receptors were obtained from a woman in her 40s with glioma.

The V gene is TRBV10-1, the J gene TRBJ2-7; no clear D. CDR1 and CDR2 from the germline V gene are WNHNN and SYGVQD (reference sequence). This CDR3 has 13 amino acids. V was pared by 0 bases and J by 6 bases, with 9 bases between. CDR3 protein: CASSESEIGEQYF. The CDR3 region has the DNA TGCGCCAGCAGTGAGTCCGAAATAGGCGAGCAGTACTTC.

This chain uses TRBV5-1 with TRBJ2-3, with D hard to call. V dropped 4 bases and J dropped 0 bases, with 3 bases sitting between them. Germline-derived CDR1 and CDR2 are SGHRS and YFSETQ. This CDR3 is 12 amino acids long. The CDR3 bases are TGCGCCAGCAGCGCCAGCACAGATACGCAGTATTTT. It encodes CASSASTDTQYF.

This sequence joins TRBV5-1 and TRBJ2-7, with D possibly TRBD1 on 5 matching bases. Looked up from germline, CDR1 is SGHRS and CDR2 is YFSETQ. Trimming left V 5 bases short and J 1 base short, with 7 bases between. CDR3 length: 12 residues. Here the CDR3 DNA reads TGCGCCAGCAGAGACAGTTCCTACGAGCAGTACTTC. Translated, it gives CASRDSSYEQYF. The full variable domain, in which reference TRBV5-1 and TRBJ2-7 provide the parts outside the CDR3, is KAGVTQTPRYLIKTRGQQVTLSCSPISGHRSVSWYQQTPGQGLQFLFEYFSETQRNKGNFPGRFSGRQFSNSRSEMNVSTLELGDSALYLCASRDSSYEQYFGPGTRLTVT.

The chain has TRBV29-1 and TRBJ1-1; maybe TRBD1 (6 bases). CDR3 size: 13 residues. The ends were cut back, 7 bases at V and 2 bases at J, with 14 bases in the middle. The V gene's germline CDR1 is SQVTM and CDR2 ANQGSEA. The CDR3 nucleotides read TGCAGCGCCACAGGAGGGGGTAACACTGAAGCTTTCTTT. Its translation is CSATGGGNTEAFF.

The chain has TRBV27 and TRBJ1-1, with unresolved D. Germline-derived CDR1 and CDR2 are MNHEY and SMNVEV (reference sequence). There are 14 residues in the CDR3. The V end was cut by 0 bases, the J end by 1 base, with 6 bases between. The chain's CDR3 is CASSLSTANTEAFF. The CDR3 DNA reads TGTGCCAGCAGTTTATCAACAGCGAACACTGAAGCTTTCTTT.

The CDR3 DNA reads TGTGCCAGCAGTTTAGATCTGGGGGACGGCGGCTACACCTTC. This codes for CASSLDLGDGGYTF. The V and J genes are TRBV27 and TRBJ1-2; TRBD1 might be the D (5 bases). The germline V gene encodes CDR1 MNHEY and CDR2 SMNVEV (reference sequence). CDR3 length equals 14 residues. Trimming stripped 2 bases from V and 8 bases from J, with 15 bases between.

V gene TRBV2 combines with J gene TRBJ1-6; D is unclear. Trimming left V 4 bases short and J 15 bases short, with 13 bases between. The germline gives CDR1 SNHLY, CDR2 FYNNEI. The CDR3 runs 12 residues. The chain's CDR3 is CASSGYTENLHF. In DNA form, the CDR3 reads TGTGCCAGCAGTGGGTATACAGAAAACCTCCACTTT.

The CDR3: CAWSVPAAGGLETQYF. The CDR3 coding sequence is TGTGCCTGGAGTGTACCCGCGGCAGGGGGCTTAGAGACCCAGTACTTC. The chain combines TRBV30 with TRBJ2-5; the match to TRBD1 covers 8 bases. After removal of 0 bases from V and 4 bases from J, the junction contained 10 bases not matched to a gene. The germline V gene encodes CDR1 GTSNPN and CDR2 SVGIG (reference sequence). The CDR3 is 16 residues long.

V usage is TRBV12-5 and J usage is TRBJ1-1; TRBD1 matches at 7 bases. Trimming cost V 3 bases and J 8 bases; bases outside gene matches: 6. The CDR3 extends over 13 amino acids. CDR1 is LGHNT, CDR2 FRNRAP, per germline. The CDR3 region has the DNA TGTGCTAGTGGTTTACGGACAGGCTCCGAAGCTTTCTTT. It yields the protein CASGLRTGSEAFF.

V is TRBV4-2 and J is TRBJ2-7, with D possibly being TRBD2 (5 bases). CDR3 size: 14 residues. Germline CDR1 and CDR2: LGHNA and YNFKEQ. With 1 base removed from V and 0 bases from J, the gap between germline ends came to 7 bases. CDR3 protein: CASSQGRGSYEQYF. The CDR3, as DNA: TGTGCCAGCAGCCAAGGTCGGGGCTCCTACGAGCAGTACTTC.

The J gene is TRBJ1-1, the V gene TRBV6-6; D might be TRBD1 (6 bases). CDR3 length: 13 amino acids. Germline CDR1 and CDR2: MNHNY and SVGAGI (reference sequence). The V end lost 7 bases, the J end lost 1 base, and 10 bases lay between the germline ends. As DNA, the CDR3 is TGTGCCAGCACCCGGGGGGCGAACACTGAAGCTTTCTTT. Its translation is CASTRGANTEAFF.

The chain recombines TRBV7-2 with TRBJ2-5; the match to TRBD1 covers 7 bases. Germline-derived CDR1 and CDR2 are SGHTA and FQGNSA. This CDR3 region has 14 residues. J lost 1 base, V lost 2 bases, and 1 base had no gene match. CDR3 DNA: TGTGCCAGCAGCTTATCAGGGGGCCAAGAGACCCAGTACTTC. Protein: CASSLSGGQETQYF.